Listed here are 24 T cell receptor beta chains from one sample, sequenced in a study of blood T cell repertoires in COVID-19. Data came from immunoSEQ multiplex PCR; TCRdb stores just in-frame clones and leaves some out. The profile shows roughly 83,000 clones, roughly 86% of them singletons. The sample taken for sequencing was peripheral blood. The receptor set was obtained from an elderly man with active or convalescent COVID-19.

On this clone itself: Within the sample, other DNA sequences also encode this same CDR3. Here the CDR3 DNA reads TGTGCCAGCAGCCCACAGGGGCTACAGGAGACCCAGTACTTC. Its protein is CASSPQGLQETQYF. This chain links TRBV3-1 (or the pseudogene TRBV3-2) with TRBJ2-5, with 7 bases aligning to TRBD1. V shed 4 bases and J 5 bases; nucleotides not matched to a gene: 7. This CDR3 region has 14 residues. CDR1 is LGHDT and CDR2 is YNNKEL in the germline V gene (reference sequence).

The rearrangement links TRBV30 to TRBJ2-2; possible D gene TRBD2, 5 bases. This CDR3 spans 11 amino acids. The germline V gene has CDR1 GTSNPN and CDR2 SVGIG (reference sequence). V shed 3 bases and J shed 6 bases, with 5 bases lying between them. The CDR3, as DNA: TGTGCCTGGAGGAGGGCCGGGGAGCTGTTTTTT. It is translated as CAWRRAGELFF.

The chain has TRBV24-1 and TRBJ1-4; the match to TRBD1 covers 7 bases. Germline loops: CDR1 KGHDR, CDR2 SFDVKD. Losses at the gene ends were 4 bases for V and 8 bases for J; bases not matched to a gene: 6. CDR3 length equals 14 residues. This CDR3 reads CATSESTGQEKLFF. The CDR3 nucleotides are TGTGCCACCAGTGAATCGACAGGGCAGGAAAAACTGTTTTTT.

The V and J genes are TRBV11-2 and TRBJ2-3; the match to TRBD2 covers 11 bases. This CDR3 is 16 amino acids long. In germline, CDR1 is SGHAT, CDR2 FQNNGV. With 4 bases clipped from V and 5 bases from J, the junction kept 8 bases outside the gene matches. The CDR3 coding sequence is TGTGCCAGCAGCTACGGTAGCGGGGGGGCCGGAGATACGCAGTATTTT. Its translation: CASSYGSGGAGDTQYF.

The V gene is TRBV30, the J gene TRBJ1-2; the D gene is possibly TRBD1 (5 bases). V was pared by 1 base and J by 4 bases, with 13 bases between. This CDR3 has 14 residues. Germline CDR1 reads GTSNPN; CDR2 reads SVGIG (reference sequence). The CDR3 is CAWSALRDSYGYTF. The DNA for the CDR3 is TGTGCCTGGAGTGCCCTCCGGGACTCCTATGGCTACACCTTC.

V and J are TRBV5-1 and TRBJ2-1; TRBD2 might be the D (5 bases). In germline, CDR1 is SGHRS, CDR2 YFSETQ. V shed 0 bases and J shed 8 bases, with 9 bases lying between them. The CDR3 is 13 amino acids. The CDR3 coding sequence is TGCGCCAGCAGCTTGGGCCGGGGAGATGAGCAGTTCTTC. Translation gives CASSLGRGDEQFF.

This clone was found once. The V call is TRBV24-1, the J call TRBJ1-4; D not resolved. The CDR3 runs 13 residues. The germline V and J ends were trimmed by 4 bases and 7 bases, with 9 bases remaining between them. Germline CDR1 KGHDR, CDR2 SFDVKD. CDR3 DNA: TGTGCCACCAGTGACCGCGATGCTGAAAAACTGTTTTTT. As protein: CATSDRDAEKLFF.

This clone was seen once. This chain connects TRBV6-1 to TRBJ2-3; D is perhaps TRBD1 (6 bases). Trimming took 1 base from V and 1 from J, leaving 12 bases between them. The CDR3 has 16 amino acids. CDR1 and CDR2 (germline): MNHNS, SASEGT. The CDR3 loop reads CASSEGLGAGTDTQYF. The CDR3, as DNA: TGTGCCAGCAGTGAAGGTCTGGGGGCGGGCACAGATACGCAGTATTTT.

The chain uses TRBV9 and TRBJ2-3; 10 positions agree with TRBD1. The CDR3 contains 16 residues. Germline V gene lookup returns CDR1 SGDLS and CDR2 YYNGEE. Trimming removed 4 bases from V and 5 bases from J; junction bases left unmatched: 10. The CDR3 coding sequence is TGTGCCAGCAGCACCCGACAGGGGGCGTTTGTAGATACGCAGTATTTT. This translates into CASSTRQGAFVDTQYF.

This sequence joins TRBV12-3 or TRBV12-4 and TRBJ2-2; 7 bases match TRBD1. This CDR3 region has 13 residues. Trimming cost V 3 bases and J 7 bases; bases outside gene matches: 2. The CDR3 loop reads CASSFRTGGELFF. CDR3 DNA: TGTGCCAGCAGTTTTAGGACAGGCGGGGAGCTGTTTTTT.

This chain uses TRBV5-8 with TRBJ1-1, with D perhaps matching TRBD1 (5 bases). V was trimmed by 7 bases and J by 1 base, leaving 17 bases between them. Germline CDR1 is SGHTS and CDR2 is YDEGEE. The CDR3 loop spans 15 amino acids. The CDR3 nucleotides read TGTGCCAGCCGACTTCAGGGACTGGGGAACACTGAAGCTTTCTTT. Protein product: CASRLQGLGNTEAFF.

The J gene is TRBJ2-2, the V gene TRBV5-1, with 11 bases that match TRBD2. Germline loops: CDR1 SGHRS, CDR2 YFSETQ. V lost 6 bases, J lost 3 bases, and 7 bases stayed unmatched. CDR3 length: 16 residues. CDR3 protein: CASKTLAGGDTGELFF. CDR3 in DNA: TGCGCCAGCAAAACCTTAGCGGGAGGGGACACCGGGGAGCTGTTTTTT.

The CDR3 sequence: CASSKRGGDSGNTIYF. Written as DNA, the CDR3 is TGTGCCAGCAGTAAAAGGGGAGGAGACTCTGGAAACACCATATATTTT. V gene TRBV2 combines with J gene TRBJ1-3; D might be TRBD1 (5 bases). CDR1 is SNHLY and CDR2 is FYNNEI in the germline V gene. Trimming removed 5 bases at V and 0 bases at J, with 14 bases between. This CDR3 contains 16 residues.

The gene calls are TRBV3-1 (or the pseudogene TRBV3-2) and TRBJ2-1, with unresolved D. CDR1 is LGHDT and CDR2 is YNNKEL in the germline V gene (reference sequence). CDR3 length equals 12 residues. The germline V and J ends were trimmed by 0 bases and 9 bases, with 6 bases remaining between them. The CDR3: CASSQDSSEQFF. The CDR3 bases are TGTGCCAGCAGCCAAGATTCCAGTGAGCAGTTCTTC.

The chain recombines TRBV5-6 with TRBJ2-7; 9 bases agree with TRBD2. Germline trimming cut 1 base from V and 1 base from J; bases unmatched to any gene: 6. The CDR3 is 16 amino acids. Germline V gene data show CDR1 as SGHDT and CDR2 as YYEEEE. The CDR3 region is CASSLFSSGDSYEQYV. CDR3 nucleotides: TGTGCCAGCAGCTTGTTCTCTAGCGGGGATTCCTACGAGCAGTACGTC.

V is TRBV7-2 and J is TRBJ1-1; no definite D call. V lost 11 bases, J lost 0 bases, and 10 bases lay in between. The CDR3 spans 12 residues. Germline lookup yields CDR1 SGHTA and CDR2 FQGNSA. CDR3 DNA: TGTGCCGGGAGAAACATGAACACTGAAGCTTTCTTT. Translation gives CAGRNMNTEAFF.

This chain uses TRBV7-2 with TRBJ1-4; no reliable D call. Germline V lookup: CDR1 SGHTA, CDR2 FQGNSA. The CDR3 consists of 15 residues. V was trimmed by 2 bases and J by 2 bases, leaving 9 bases between them. The CDR3 loop reads CASSLSRGTNEKLFF. The CDR3 DNA is TGTGCCAGCAGCTTATCGCGGGGTACTAATGAAAAACTGTTTTTT.

The rearrangement links TRBV6-1 to TRBJ2-7; D may be TRBD1 (5 bases). This CDR3 is 14 amino acids long. V was pared by 1 base and J by 2 bases, with 9 bases between. Germline loops: CDR1 MNHNS, CDR2 SASEGT. The CDR3 nucleotides are TGTGCCAGCAGTGAAGTCAGGGTCCCCTACGAGCAGTACGTC. The encoded protein is CASSEVRVPYEQYV.

The chain couples TRBV9 to TRBJ2-6, with 7 bases aligning to TRBD2. V dropped 5 bases and J dropped 5; count of bases not matched to a gene: 16. The CDR3 covers 18 residues. The germline CDR1 and CDR2 sequences are SGDLS and YYNGEE. The CDR3: CASRGPGRGRGRANVLTF. DNA of the CDR3: TGTGCCAGCAGGGGCCCGGGGAGGGGTCGTGGTAGGGCCAACGTCCTGACTTTC.

The count of this clone is one. The chain has TRBV6-6 and TRBJ2-2; D unresolved. V lost 1 base, J lost 0 bases, and 3 bases lay in between. The CDR3 consists of 14 residues. Germline V lookup: CDR1 MNHNY, CDR2 SVGAGI (reference sequence). The CDR3 nucleotides are TGTGCCAGCAGTTACTGGCCGAACACCGGGGAGCTGTTTTTT. It translates to CASSYWPNTGELFF.

The chain recombines TRBV18 with TRBJ1-2; a weak D match, TRBD1 (5 bases). V dropped 0 bases and J dropped 5 bases, with 13 bases sitting between them. Per the germline V gene, CDR1 is KGHSH and CDR2 is LQKENI. This CDR3 is built from 15 residues. This CDR3 reads CASSPPEQALYGYTF. The CDR3 bases are TGTGCCAGCTCACCACCGGAACAGGCTCTTTATGGCTACACCTTC.

This rearrangement joins TRBV6-5 to TRBJ1-4; TRBD1 is a possible D gene (5 bases). Germline V gene lookup returns CDR1 MNHEY and CDR2 SVGAGI. V was shortened by 1 base and J by 8 bases, with 8 bases between the two germline ends. This CDR3 contains 13 residues. In DNA form, the CDR3 reads TGTGCCAGCAGTTACTGGGGGGAAGAAAAACTGTTTTTT. Translating gives CASSYWGEEKLFF.

The chain couples TRBV24-1 to TRBJ2-2, with 7 bases matching TRBD1. The CDR3 loop spans 16 amino acids. Germline CDR1 KGHDR, CDR2 SFDVKD. V was clipped by 4 bases and J by 6 bases; unmatched bases: 10. CDR3 sequence: CATSDRQGKLAGELFF. The CDR3 region has the DNA TGTGCCACCAGTGACAGACAGGGAAAATTGGCCGGGGAGCTGTTTTTT.

V usage is TRBV5-1 and J usage is TRBJ2-3, with TRBD2 as a possible D gene (6 bases). CDR1 SGHRS and CDR2 YFSETQ come from the germline V gene. The CDR3 is made up of 14 amino acids. The V end lost 4 bases, the J end lost 2 bases, and 11 bases lay between the germline ends. CDR3 DNA sequence: TGCGCCAGCAGCCCGGGAGCCTCCACAGATACGCAGTATTTT. Protein: CASSPGASTDTQYF.